This T cell receptor beta chain is from a study of blood T cells in healthy people across ages. Details on this clonotype: Its target is unknown.

Next came a second PCR, run for roughly 6 to 11 cycles, which used a sample-barcoded 5' primer along with a J-beta primer mix. TCRdb re-called the 5' RACE reads with MiXCR, one entry per CDR3 protein. Here the sample spans under 800,000 distinct CDR3 sequences, roughly 45% being singletons. Extraction of total RNA produced a minimum of 5.5 micrograms from each sample. The CDR3 is 15 amino acids. The V end was cut by 4 bases, the J end by 7 bases, with 21 bases between. Germline CDR1 SGHRS, CDR2 YFSETQ. Study-level results: PBMCs were not sorted, which prevented a conclusive comparison of naive versus antigen-experienced cells. Both higher diversity and more naive CD4+ cells marked long-lived donors when set against aged donors. The recorded TCR beta diversity per million T cells decreased in a roughly linear manner with age.

What was sequenced was blood. This sequence joins TRBV5-1 and TRBJ2-7, with D perhaps matching TRBD1 or TRBD2 (5 bases each). The source is a woman aged 60-75 years in good health. The CDR3 here is CASSAPGPNRNEQYF. CDR3 bases: TGCGCCAGCAGCGCCCCGGGACCTAATAGAAATGAGCAGTACTTC.